Following are 20 T cell receptor beta chains from one sample sequenced in a study of control samples from healthy donors and cancer patients. Libraries were prepared by immunoSEQ multiplex PCR; TCRdb keeps only in-frame clonotypes and omits some of them. The table has roughly 80,000 clones, about 88% seen once. The specimen sequenced was blood. Receptor source: a woman aged 50 to 60 in good health.

The V and J genes are TRBV4-2 and TRBJ2-2; possibly TRBD1 or TRBD2 for D (5 bases each). CDR3 length: 18 residues. Per germline, CDR1 LGHNA and CDR2 YNFKEQ. The ends were cut back, 0 bases at V and 4 bases at J, with 18 bases in the middle. CDR3 sequence (DNA): TGTGCCAGCAGCCAAGATTGGGCGAGGGGCCGGACCACCGGGGAGCTGTTTTTT. Amino acids: CASSQDWARGRTTGELFF.

The chain combines TRBV6-4 with TRBJ2-1; a possible D gene is TRBD1 (5 bases). This CDR3 contains 13 residues. The germline V gene encodes CDR1 MRHNA and CDR2 SNTAGT. The germline V and J ends were trimmed by 3 bases and 4 bases, with 7 bases remaining between them. The CDR3 sequence is CASSEQVYNEQFF. CDR3 sequence (DNA): TGTGCCAGCAGTGAACAGGTTTACAATGAGCAGTTCTTC.

The chain employs TRBV6-4 and TRBJ1-1; D gene uncertain. The CDR3 totals 13 residues. Trimming took off 0 bases at V and 2 bases at J, with 4 bases between the two ends. CDR1 MRHNA and CDR2 SNTAGT come from the germline V gene. The CDR3 bases are TGTGCCAGCAGTGACTCAGGTAACACTGAAGCTTTCTTT. Translated, it gives CASSDSGNTEAFF.

CDR3 amino acids: CASSLGLHTGELFF. CDR3 DNA sequence: TGTGCCAGCAGCTTAGGTCTTCACACCGGGGAGCTGTTTTTT. The gene calls are TRBV7-8 and TRBJ2-2, with no clear D. The CDR3 is 14 residues long. Trimming removed 1 base at V and 3 bases at J, with 6 bases between. Germline V gene sequence: CDR1 SGHVS, CDR2 FQNEAQ. The whole variable domain, remainder taken from reference TRBV7-8 and TRBJ2-2, is GAGVSQSPRYKVAKRGQDVALRCDPISGHVSLFWYQQALGQGPEFLTYFQNEAQLDKSGLPSDRFFAERPEGSVSTLKIQRTQQEDSAVYLCASSLGLHTGELFFGEGSRLTVL.

This clone appeared a single time. V and J are TRBV2 and TRBJ2-1, with TRBD2 matching over 13 bases. V lost 3 bases to trimming and J lost 0 bases; unmatched junction nucleotides: 5. CDR3 length: 18 residues. Germline V gene lookup returns CDR1 SNHLY and CDR2 FYNNEI. This CDR3 reads CASSDVLAGGSSYNEQFF. For the CDR3, the DNA is TGTGCCAGCAGTGATGTACTAGCGGGGGGGAGCTCCTACAATGAGCAGTTCTTC.

This clone showed up just a few times. The chain is built from TRBV7-2 and TRBJ2-1; no clear D gene. CDR1 is SGHTA and CDR2 is FQGNSA in the germline V gene. This CDR3 has 8 amino acids. With 5 bases removed from V and 16 bases from J, the gap between germline ends came to 6 bases. The CDR3 DNA sequence: TGTGCCAGCAGCCCGCGTTTCTTC. Its translation is CASSPRFF.

The chain has TRBV3-1 (or the pseudogene TRBV3-2) and TRBJ1-6; D is undetermined. With 4 bases removed from V and 7 bases from J, the gap between germline ends came to 11 bases. The CDR3 loop spans 14 amino acids. Germline values: CDR1 LGHDT, CDR2 YNNKEL (reference sequence). CDR3 nucleotide sequence: TGTGCCAGCAGCCCCCAAGTCCTGAATTCACCCCTCCACTTT. This encodes CASSPQVLNSPLHF.

The chain links TRBV5-6 to TRBJ1-1, with D possibly matching TRBD1 (6 bases). The CDR3 runs to 14 residues. Germline values: CDR1 SGHDT, CDR2 YYEEEE. Trimming removed 4 bases from V and 2 bases from J, with 12 bases in between. For the CDR3, the DNA is TGTGCCAGCAGCCACGGACAGTTAAACACTGAAGCTTTCTTT. It is translated as CASSHGQLNTEAFF.

This chain links TRBV30 with TRBJ1-5; D call uncertain. The CDR3 spans 13 residues. Germline V CDR1 and CDR2: GTSNPN, SVGIG (reference sequence). Between the trimmed V and J ends, which lost 0 bases and 5 bases, there was a span of 8 bases. The chain's CDR3 is CAWSVAEYQPQHF. As DNA, the CDR3 is TGTGCCTGGAGTGTGGCAGAGTATCAGCCCCAGCATTTT.

This chain uses TRBV29-1 with TRBJ1-2, with 11 bases aligning to TRBD1. Trimming cost V 0 bases and J 6 bases; bases outside gene matches: 3. The CDR3 is 14 residues long. CDR1 SQVTM and CDR2 ANQGSEA come from the germline V gene. The CDR3 DNA reads TGCAGCGTTGAAGAGGGGACAGGGGGGAATGGCTACACCTTC. It yields the protein CSVEEGTGGNGYTF.

The rearrangement links TRBV6-6 to TRBJ1-1, with D hard to call. Deletions cut 6 bases from V and 5 bases from J, with 13 bases between. Germline V lookup: CDR1 MNHNY, CDR2 SVGAGI (reference sequence). The CDR3 runs to 13 residues. In DNA form, the CDR3 reads TGTGCCAGCAGCCAGAGGTATGGGACTGAAGCTTTCTTT. This codes for CASSQRYGTEAFF.

The chain joins TRBV5-1 to TRBJ2-7, with D possibly TRBD2 on 6 matching bases. CDR3 length: 18 residues. Germline V gene data show CDR1 as SGHRS and CDR2 as YFSETQ. V lost 0 bases to trimming and J lost 0 bases, with 19 bases between them. This CDR3 reads CASSLAAGWRGPSYEQYF. The CDR3 DNA reads TGCGCCAGCAGCTTGGCCGCGGGGTGGCGGGGCCCCTCCTACGAGCAGTACTTC.

The V gene is TRBV19, the J gene TRBJ1-2; a possible D gene is TRBD1 (6 bases). The V end was cut by 2 bases, the J end by 0 bases, with 13 bases between. Germline V gene lookup returns CDR1 LNHDA and CDR2 SQIVND (reference sequence). There are 16 residues in the CDR3. CDR3 residues: CASSIFATGTNYGYTF. CDR3 coding DNA: TGTGCCAGTAGTATATTCGCAACAGGGACTAACTATGGCTACACCTTC.

This chain connects TRBV18 to TRBJ2-2; no reliable D call. The length of the CDR3 is 16 residues. The V end lost 1 base, the J end lost 5 bases, and 14 bases lay between the germline ends. The germline V gene encodes CDR1 KGHSH and CDR2 LQKENI. CDR3 amino acids: CASSPRSLTFTGELFF. The CDR3 DNA is TGTGCCAGCTCACCACGTAGTCTGACATTTACCGGGGAGCTGTTTTTT.

J is TRBJ2-7 and V is TRBV3-1 (or the pseudogene TRBV3-2); D may be TRBD2 (5 bases). From germline, CDR1 is LGHDT and CDR2 YNNKEL (reference sequence). The CDR3 is 14 residues long. V dropped 6 bases and J dropped 6 bases, with 18 bases sitting between them. As DNA, the CDR3 is TGTGCCAGCAGTCCCGTCGGGGTGAGAGGCGAGCAGTACTTC. This sequence encodes CASSPVGVRGEQYF.

This clone turned up a few times. The chain recombines TRBV25-1 with TRBJ1-4; maybe TRBD1 (5 bases). The CDR3 totals 16 residues. Deletions cut 3 bases from V and 5 bases from J, with 16 bases between. Per germline, CDR1 MGHDK and CDR2 SYGVNS. CDR3 in DNA: TGTGCCAGCAGTGATTTAACCGAGGGACGAAATGAAAAACTGTTTTTT. Protein: CASSDLTEGRNEKLFF.

V and J are TRBV7-9 and TRBJ1-3; 10 bases map to TRBD1. This CDR3 is built from 18 residues. Unmatched junction bases numbered 9, after V lost 4 bases and J lost 0 bases. CDR1 and CDR2 from the germline V gene are SEHNR and FQNEAQ (reference sequence). This chain's CDR3 is CASSYRDRGRSSGNTIYF. In DNA, the CDR3 is TGTGCCAGCAGCTACCGGGACAGGGGACGCAGCTCTGGAAACACCATATATTTT.

This clone was detected only once. The chain is built from TRBV7-9 and TRBJ1-1; a possible D gene is TRBD1 (6 bases). Trimming left V 1 base short and J 3 bases short, with 15 bases between. The CDR3 extends over 16 amino acids. The germline gives CDR1 SEHNR, CDR2 FQNEAQ (reference sequence). The chain's CDR3 is CASSLEIAGAYTEAFF. CDR3 nucleotide sequence: TGTGCCAGCAGCTTAGAAATTGCGGGGGCCTACACTGAAGCTTTCTTT.

The V and J genes are TRBV9 and TRBJ2-4, with 7 nucleotides matching TRBD1. Losses at the gene ends were 3 bases for V and 3 bases for J; bases not matched to a gene: 9. Germline lookup yields CDR1 SGDLS and CDR2 YYNGEE. This CDR3 spans 16 amino acids. CDR3 sequence: CASSEGGELVKNIQYF. CDR3 bases: TGTGCCAGCAGCGAAGGGGGCGAATTAGTCAAAAACATTCAGTACTTC.

V is TRBV7-9 and J is TRBJ1-2; TRBD1 matches 7 bases. Germline V gene sequence: CDR1 SEHNR, CDR2 FQNEAQ (reference sequence). The CDR3 covers 15 residues. V lost 3 bases to trimming and J lost 6 bases; unmatched junction nucleotides: 10. CDR3 residues: CASSFAPDRVHGYTF. DNA for the CDR3: TGTGCCAGCAGCTTTGCCCCCGACAGGGTCCATGGCTACACCTTC.